This TCR beta chain appears in the sequencing data of a study of T cells in Graves' hyperthyroidism and ophthalmopathy. The germline V and J ends were trimmed by 1 base and 0 bases, with 8 bases remaining between them. The CDR3 is made up of 15 amino acids. Germline V gives CDR1 SGDLS, CDR2 YYNGEE. Template material for amplifying TCR beta CDR3 regions consisted of RNA transcripts. First-round RT-PCR with HTBI primers amplified the TCR CDR3 region. MiXCR, applied by TCRdb to the multiplex PCR reads, yields one record per CDR3 protein. The data show about 610,000 distinct CDR3 sequences, with roughly 46% seen just once and about 7.8% held by the top ten. This clonotype came up many times.

The chain uses TRBV9 and TRBJ1-3; D ambiguous. This sequence was found in a woman aged 18-29 years with Graves' hyperthyroidism. Sequenced material: peripheral blood or thyroid tissue (not recorded which). DNA for the CDR3: TGTGCCAGCAGCGTACGCGGGTTCTCTGGAAACACCATATATTTT. Protein sequence: CASSVRGFSGNTIYF.